A single sample is the source of the 28 T cell receptor beta chains below, sequenced in a study of identical twins. TCRdb re-called the 5' RACE reads with MiXCR, one entry per CDR3 protein. The data contain under 900,000 distinct CDR3 sequences, roughly 18% of them singletons. Separately, the same data were catalogued under a study of T cells expressing NK-cell markers.

Sequenced sample: PBMCs. Receptor source: a woman aged 18-29 years in good health.

A few counts support this clonotype. The J gene is TRBJ2-3, the V gene TRBV3-1; tentative D call: TRBD2 (7 bases). V was pared by 4 bases and J by 6 bases, with 20 bases between. The length of the CDR3 is 16 residues. Germline CDR1 and CDR2: LGHDT and YNNKEL (reference sequence). The CDR3 region has the DNA TGTGCCAGCAGCCCCCCTGGGGGCGGGAGAGGGGATACGCAGTATTTT. This gives the protein CASSPPGGGRGDTQYF.

V is TRBV12-3 or TRBV12-4 and J is TRBJ2-7; 12 bases agree with TRBD1. The trim removed 5 bases at V and 5 bases at J, leaving 7 bases unmatched. CDR3 length: 15 amino acids. CDR3 loop: CASSPGTGGFDEQYF. CDR3 sequence (DNA): TGTGCCAGCAGTCCGGGGACAGGGGGCTTCGACGAGCAGTACTTC.

As concerns this clonotype: A much larger clone lies a single base off, so this may be a read error. V gene TRBV10-3 combines with J gene TRBJ2-1; tentatively, D is TRBD1 (6 bases). Germline V gene data show CDR1 as ENHRY and CDR2 as SYGVKD. The CDR3 is 15 residues long. CDR3: CDIRGSGGSDNEQFF. CDR3 DNA: TGTGACATCAGGGGAAGCGGAGGCTCGGACAATGAGCAGTTCTTC.

This clonotype was seen a few times. V gene TRBV7-8 combines with J gene TRBJ2-7; tentative D call: TRBD2 (6 bases). The CDR3 runs 13 residues. The germline V gene encodes CDR1 SGHVS and CDR2 FQNEAQ. Trimming removed 8 bases at V and 4 bases at J, with 15 bases between. The CDR3 loop is CASGKTTSYEQYF. CDR3 DNA sequence: TGTGCCAGCGGAAAAACGACTAGTTACGAGCAGTACTTC. The complete variable domain, with remaining parts taken from reference TRBV7-8 and TRBJ2-7, reads GAGVSQSPRYKVAKRGQDVALRCDPISGHVSLFWYQQALGQGPEFLTYFQNEAQLDKSGLPSDRFFAERPEGSVSTLKIQRTQQEDSAVYLCASGKTTSYEQYFGPGTRLTVT.

V gene TRBV29-1 combines with J gene TRBJ2-1; the D is unclear. The V end was cut by 8 bases, the J end by 3 bases, with 8 bases between. Germline-derived CDR1 and CDR2 are SQVTM and ANQGSEA. This CDR3 has 11 amino acids. The CDR3, as DNA: TGCAGCCCTCAGATCTACAATGAGCAGTTCTTC. It codes for CSPQIYNEQFF.

The J gene is TRBJ1-1, the V gene TRBV29-1; the match to TRBD1 covers 7 bases. V was clipped by 7 bases and J by 5 bases; unmatched bases: 10. The CDR3 extends over 13 amino acids. CDR1 is SQVTM, CDR2 ANQGSEA, per germline. The DNA for the CDR3 is TGCAGCGGGGGGTCAACAGGGGTTACTGAAGCTTTCTTT. It is translated as CSGGSTGVTEAFF.

The chain links TRBV6-1 to TRBJ2-2, with TRBD2 matching over 7 bases. The V segment lost 4 bases and the J segment 6 bases; nucleotides outside the gene matches: 8. There are 15 residues in the CDR3. The germline V gene has CDR1 MNHNS and CDR2 SASEGT. In DNA form, the CDR3 reads TGTGCCAGCAGTGGCCAGACTAGCCGTGCCGGGGAGCTGTTTTTT. It encodes CASSGQTSRAGELFF.

This clonotype has just a few counts. V and J are TRBV7-9 and TRBJ2-2; D might be TRBD1 (6 bases). Germline V gives CDR1 SEHNR, CDR2 FQNEAQ (reference sequence). V lost 7 bases and J 10 bases, leaving 19 bases between the germline ends. The CDR3 runs 14 residues. CDR3 nucleotide sequence: TGTGCCAGCACTTGGAGCAGGGGCGGAGAGGAGCTGTTTTTT. Protein product: CASTWSRGGEELFF.

This sequence joins TRBV20-1 and TRBJ2-3, with D possibly matching TRBD2 (5 bases). This CDR3 is 17 amino acids long. CDR1 and CDR2 (germline): DFQATT, SNEGSKA (reference sequence). V shed 0 bases and J shed 6 bases, with 22 bases lying between them. For the CDR3, the DNA is TGCAGTGCTAGAGACGTGACGAGCGGAGACCGTCGGGATACGCAGTATTTT. Translation gives CSARDVTSGDRRDTQYF.

V is TRBV3-1 and J is TRBJ1-1, with D unclear. Germline assignment: CDR1 LGHDT and CDR2 YNNKEL (reference sequence). The CDR3 extends over 14 amino acids. Trimming cost V 4 bases and J 1 base, with 10 bases left between them. CDR3 DNA sequence: TGTGCCAGCAGCCGCCAGAGGACGAACACTGAAGCTTTCTTT. Protein: CASSRQRTNTEAFF.

The V gene is TRBV10-2, the J gene TRBJ2-3; TRBD2 matches 8 bases. J lost 5 bases, V lost 11 bases, and 9 bases had no gene match. This CDR3 is 13 amino acids long. Germline-derived CDR1 and CDR2 are WSHSY and SAAADI. The DNA of the CDR3 is TGCGCCGGTGGTGGCGGGAGGCTAGATACGCAGTATTTT. Translating it yields CAGGGGRLDTQYF.

For this clonotype: One end of the junction does not line up with germline, which may come from a read error. The CDR3 DNA sequence: TGTGCCAGCAGCTTAGCGGGGGCATGGCAAGAGACCCAGTACTTC. This codes for CASSLAGAWQETQYF. V gene TRBV12-3 or TRBV12-4 combines with J gene TRBJ2-5; 9 bases line up with TRBD2. This CDR3 has 15 amino acids.

This clonotype appeared a few times. J is TRBJ2-3 and V is TRBV12-3 or TRBV12-4; the D gene is possibly TRBD2 (5 bases). The CDR3 consists of 14 residues. Deletions cut 2 bases from V and 8 bases from J, with 14 bases between. The CDR3 is CASSLLRRAGTQYF. As DNA, the CDR3 is TGTGCCAGCAGTTTATTGCGTAGGGCGGGTACGCAGTATTTT.

This chain links TRBV27 with TRBJ1-5, with D perhaps TRBD1 (6 bases). V lost 6 bases and J 6 bases, leaving 18 bases between the germline ends. CDR3 length: 15 amino acids. The germline V gene encodes CDR1 MNHEY and CDR2 SMNVEV (reference sequence). The CDR3 sequence is CASRSTGAGGQPQHF. The CDR3 region has the DNA TGTGCCAGCAGGTCTACGGGGGCGGGAGGTCAGCCCCAGCATTTT.

The chain employs TRBV12-5 and TRBJ2-1, with 11 nucleotides matching TRBD2. Germline assignment: CDR1 LGHNT and CDR2 FRNRAP. V shed 4 bases and J 6 bases; nucleotides not matched to a gene: 8. This CDR3 has 16 amino acids. CDR3 nucleotides: TGTGCTAGTGGTTCCCTCACTAGCGGGAGTCCCAATGAGCAGTTCTTC. It codes for CASGSLTSGSPNEQFF.

This chain connects TRBV11-2 to TRBJ2-3; 7 bases line up with TRBD1. There are 13 residues in the CDR3. The germline CDR1 and CDR2 sequences are SGHAT and FQNNGV. V dropped 4 bases and J dropped 10; count of bases not matched to a gene: 8. The chain's CDR3 is CASSSIDRVAQYF. DNA for the CDR3: TGTGCCAGCAGCTCGATCGACAGGGTGGCGCAGTATTTT.

This chain links TRBV27 with TRBJ2-1; TRBD1 is a possible D gene (6 bases). CDR3 length: 14 residues. The V end lost 6 bases, the J end lost 4 bases, and 13 bases lay between the germline ends. Germline V lookup: CDR1 MNHEY, CDR2 SMNVEV (reference sequence). The CDR3 is CASSRSTGYNEQFF. DNA of the CDR3: TGTGCCAGCAGCCGGAGTACAGGGTACAATGAGCAGTTCTTC.

Here the CDR3 DNA reads TGTGCCAGCAGCTTCCCCGGGACCGGGATGAAAGAGACCCAGTACTTC. This encodes CASSFPGTGMKETQYF. The rearrangement joins TRBV7-9 to TRBJ2-5; perhaps D is TRBD1 or TRBD2 (5 bases each). V was clipped by 3 bases and J by 3 bases, with 17 bases between them. Germline CDR1 is SEHNR and CDR2 is FQNEAQ (reference sequence). This CDR3 comprises 16 residues.

The sample holds a few counts of this clonotype. J is TRBJ2-7 and V is TRBV12-3 or TRBV12-4, with a weak D call TRBD1 (6 bases). V was cut by 3 bases and J by 3 bases, with 12 bases left in between. CDR3 length: 14 amino acids. CDR3 nucleotide sequence: TGTGCCAGCAGTTTTTTGAAGGGGGACTACGAGCAGTACTTC. It is translated as CASSFLKGDYEQYF.

This clonotype was seen a few times. The chain combines TRBV10-3 with TRBJ2-3, with D perhaps TRBD1 or TRBD2 (5 bases each). Trimming removed 2 bases from V and 2 bases from J, with 11 bases in between. From germline, CDR1 is ENHRY and CDR2 SYGVKD. The CDR3 has 15 residues. As DNA, the CDR3 is TGTGCCATCAGTGAGCCGGCAGGGACCACAGATACGCAGTATTTT. It codes for CAISEPAGTTDTQYF.

The gene calls are TRBV20-1 and TRBJ2-7; 12 positions agree with TRBD2. Germline V gene data show CDR1 as DFQATT and CDR2 as SNEGSKA (reference sequence). The ends lost 4 bases at V and 4 bases at J; junction bases unmatched: 8. The CDR3 covers 15 residues. In DNA form, the CDR3 reads TGCAGTGCTACCTCGACTAGCGGGAGATGGTACGAGCAGTACTTC. Amino acid sequence: CSATSTSGRWYEQYF.

The chain uses TRBV10-3 and TRBJ2-1, with D uncertain. V was clipped by 6 bases and J by 2 bases, with 14 bases between them. CDR1 is ENHRY, CDR2 SYGVKD, per germline. The CDR3 contains 15 residues. The CDR3, as DNA: TGTGCCATCAGGCGCACTCTGGATGCCTACAATGAGCAGTTCTTC. Protein: CAIRRTLDAYNEQFF.

This chain links TRBV29-1 with TRBJ2-1, with 8 positions matching TRBD2. The germline CDR1 and CDR2 sequences are SQVTM and ANQGSEA. The J segment lost 8 bases and the V segment lost 6 bases, leaving 9 bases of the junction unmatched. The CDR3 length is 13 residues. CDR3 sequence reads: CSVGGLAPDEQFF. The CDR3 coding sequence is TGCAGCGTCGGAGGACTAGCCCCCGATGAGCAGTTCTTC.

The CDR3 DNA follows: TGTGCCAGCAACAATCCGGGACAGGGAGATGGCTACACCTTC. This encodes CASNNPGQGDGYTF. The V call is TRBV12-3 or TRBV12-4, the J call TRBJ1-2; 9 bases are a match to TRBD1. The CDR3 loop spans 14 amino acids. The J segment lost 6 bases and the V segment lost 7 bases, leaving 9 bases of the junction unmatched.

This chain links TRBV27 with TRBJ2-7, with no clear D. The germline V gene encodes CDR1 MNHEY and CDR2 SMNVEV (reference sequence). Trimming cost V 2 bases and J 7 bases, with 18 bases left between them. The CDR3 contains 15 residues. The CDR3 region is CASSLAVGRAFEQYF. CDR3 in DNA: TGTGCCAGCAGTTTAGCTGTTGGACGGGCATTTGAGCAGTACTTC.

In its sample, this clonotype was seen a few times. The rearrangement joins TRBV20-1 to TRBJ2-7, with 8 bases fitting TRBD2. Germline lookup yields CDR1 DFQATT and CDR2 SNEGSKA (reference sequence). After removal of 6 bases from V and 5 bases from J, the junction contained 9 bases not matched to a gene. CDR3 length: 13 amino acids. CDR3 in amino acids: CSAGLAGLNEQYF. The CDR3 DNA reads as TGCAGTGCAGGGCTAGCGGGCTTAAACGAGCAGTACTTC.

This clonotype showed up just a few times. This rearrangement joins TRBV12-3 or TRBV12-4 to TRBJ1-2; possible D gene TRBD1, 6 bases. The V end was cut by 7 bases, the J end by 8 bases, with 17 bases between. The CDR3 sequence is 13 residues long. In DNA, the CDR3 is TGTGCCAGCACCCGCGACAGGATTGGAGGCTACACCTTC. This codes for CASTRDRIGGYTF.

This clonotype was picked up a small number of times. This chain joins TRBV9 and TRBJ1-2; tentative D call: TRBD1 (5 bases). CDR1 is SGDLS and CDR2 is YYNGEE in the germline V gene. The CDR3 sequence is 14 residues long. V was cut by 0 bases and J by 8 bases, with 14 bases left in between. CDR3 loop: CASSVEGRGQGYTF. The CDR3 DNA is TGTGCCAGCAGCGTAGAAGGGAGGGGCCAAGGCTACACCTTC.